Below are 24 T cell receptor beta chains sequenced from a single sample in a study of tumor and adjacent non-tumor tissue in lung cancer. A modified ARM-PCR protocol with three rounds of nested PCR amplified TCRbeta. Via MiXCR, TCRdb re-called the multiplex PCR reads, giving one row per CDR3 protein. The sample holds some 80,000 distinct CDR3 sequences, just over 75% seen once. This sample's RNA came from whole unsorted tissue. Distant lung tissue was collected more than 3 cm away from the tumor edge. Sequencing was done on a sample of distant non-tumor lung tissue. All receptors come from a man between 65 and 80 years old with non-small cell lung cancer.

This chain uses TRBV5-6 with TRBJ1-6; tentatively, D is TRBD1 (5 bases). Germline CDR1 reads SGHDT; CDR2 reads YYEEEE. V lost 3 bases and J lost 0, with 10 bases in between. The CDR3 runs 16 residues. CDR3 nucleotide sequence: TGTGCCAGCAGCTCCGGGGGTATCTCCTATAATTCACCCCTCCACTTT. Translated: CASSSGGISYNSPLHF.

Note on this clonotype: Mismatch with germline at one junction end may stem from a read error. V and J are TRBV12-3 or TRBV12-4 and TRBJ1-3; D is ambiguous. The CDR3 length is 12 residues. DNA of the CDR3: TGTGAAAGCACGTCCGCGGGAAACACAATATATTTT. Amino acids: CESTSAGNTIYF.

A note on this clonotype: A read error may explain this, as a much larger clone is one base away. Likely a read error: the CDR3 ends without its conserved phenylalanine or tryptophan. The chain recombines TRBV6-5 with TRBJ1-5; D is ambiguous. The CDR3 has 13 residues. Germline-derived CDR1 and CDR2 are MNHEY and SVGAGI. V shed 7 bases and J shed 0 bases, with 7 bases lying between them. The CDR3 DNA follows: TGTGCCAGCAAGTCAGATAGCAATCAGCCCCAGCATATT. This encodes CASKSDSNQPQHI.

This clonotype was detected many times. In nucleotides, the CDR3 is TGTGCCTGGAGTTCCGGGGGAGGCAATGAGCAGTTCTTC. This translates into CAWSSGGGNEQFF. The chain is built from TRBV30 and TRBJ2-1, with D perhaps TRBD2 (6 bases). Looked up from germline, CDR1 is GTSNPN and CDR2 is SVGIG (reference sequence). The CDR3 length is 13 residues. Trimming shortened V by 2 bases and J by 6 bases, and 11 bases separated the two germline ends. Full variable domain (rest looked up from reference TRBV30 and TRBJ2-1): SQTIHQWPATLVQPVGSPLSLECTVEGTSNPNLYWYRQAAGRGLQLLFYSVGIGQISSEVPQNLSASRPQDRQFILSSKKLLLSDSGFYLCAWSSGGGNEQFFGPGTRLTVL.

This clonotype came up many times. The rearrangement joins TRBV20-1 to TRBJ1-5; D is possibly TRBD1 (6 bases). Trimming pared 4 bases from V and 8 bases from J, leaving 15 bases between. Per the germline V gene, CDR1 is DFQATT and CDR2 is SNEGSKA (reference sequence). This CDR3 is built from 13 residues. In DNA form, the CDR3 reads TGCAGTGCTACGAACAGGGATTGGAAGCCCCAGCATTTT. This encodes CSATNRDWKPQHF.

Worth noting for this clonotype: The junction does not match germline at one end; this may be a read error. This sequence joins TRBV30 and TRBJ2-3, with 7 bases that match TRBD2. Germline V gives CDR1 GTSNPN, CDR2 SVGIG (reference sequence). This CDR3 has 17 amino acids. The CDR3 loop reads CAWAPLGTNGSTDMQYF. CDR3 coding DNA: TGTGCCTGGGCCCCTCTCGGGACTAACGGGAGCACAGATATGCAGTATTTT.

The V gene is TRBV11-3, the J gene TRBJ1-1; D possibly corresponds to TRBD1 (5 bases). CDR1 is SGHNT, CDR2 YENEEA, per germline. Trimming left V 5 bases short and J 3 bases short, with 16 bases between. The CDR3 contains 15 residues. The CDR3 protein is CASSPGGEKDTEAFF. DNA for the CDR3: TGTGCCAGCAGCCCCGGGGGAGAGAAGGACACTGAAGCTTTCTTT.

On this clonotype: A junction boundary mismatches the germline segment, possibly from a read error. The chain has TRBV4-1 and TRBJ2-3, with D unclear. CDR3 size: 13 residues. Germline loops: CDR1 MGHRA, CDR2 YSYEKL. In DNA form, the CDR3 reads TGCGCCAGCAGTCAACAGACCCCAGATATGCAGTATTTT. Residues: CASSQQTPDMQYF.

V usage is TRBV20-1 and J usage is TRBJ1-6; TRBD1 is a possible D gene (6 bases). The germline V gene has CDR1 DFQATT and CDR2 SNEGSKA (reference sequence). The germline V and J ends were trimmed by 6 bases and 14 bases, with 23 bases remaining between them. This CDR3 is 14 amino acids long. CDR3 DNA: TGCAGTGCCAGCTGTGGGACCGGGGGCGCGGCCCTCCACTTT. Translation: CSASCGTGGAALHF.

With regard to this clonotype: One end of the junction does not line up with germline, which may come from a read error. The chain employs TRBV10-3 and TRBJ2-7; D may be TRBD1 (5 bases). Per the germline V gene, CDR1 is ENHRY and CDR2 is SYGVKD. The CDR3 sequence is 14 residues long. The CDR3, as DNA: TGTGCCATCAGTGGTGCAGGGAACACCTACGAGCTGTACTTC. This encodes CAISGAGNTYELYF.

About this clonotype itself: At one end, the junction sequence differs from germline, possibly due to a read error. The V and J genes are TRBV29-1 and TRBJ1-2; D not resolved. The CDR3 runs 16 residues. CDR1 and CDR2 from the germline V gene are SQVTM and ANQGSEA. CDR3 sequence: CCVVPYQYSGEHGYTF. CDR3 coding DNA: TGCTGCGTTGTCCCCTATCAATACTCGGGAGAACATGGCTACACCTTC.

Remarks on this clonotype: The junction departs from germline at one end; a sequencing error may be responsible. The CDR3 DNA sequence: TGTGCCAGCAGTTTAGTGGGCACAGAGGTTGACGGTGAGCTGTTTTTT. Translation: CASSLVGTEVDGELFF. The J gene is TRBJ2-2, the V gene TRBV11-2; D gene unclear. CDR1 SGHAT and CDR2 FQNNGV come from the germline V gene. The CDR3 length is 16 residues.

This clonotype came up once. Given a much more abundant clone one base away, this may be a read error. V and J are TRBV20-1 and TRBJ2-5; 12 nucleotides agree with TRBD2. V gave up 8 bases and J gave up 2 bases; unmatched junction bases: 6. CDR1 DFQATT and CDR2 SNEGSKA come from the germline V gene (reference sequence). The CDR3 length is 14 residues. CDR3 amino acids: CSTTSGRPQETQYF. The CDR3 coding sequence is TGCAGTACTACTAGCGGGAGGCCTCAAGAGACCCAGTACTTC.

The sample holds a few counts of this clonotype. This may come from a read error, since a much larger clone is one base off. The chain is built from TRBV5-4 and TRBJ1-1; 7 bases fit TRBD1. V lost 5 bases, J lost 2 bases, and 6 bases stayed unmatched. The CDR3 contains 14 residues. Germline CDR1 and CDR2: SGHNT and YYREEE (reference sequence). The CDR3 DNA is TGTGCCAGCAGTTCACAGGGGACTAACACTGAAGCTTTCTTT. Translating it yields CASSSQGTNTEAFF.

Notes on this clonotype: One end of the junction is discordant with germline, which a read error may explain. The chain couples TRBV9 to TRBJ2-6; 8 nucleotides agree with TRBD2. Germline CDR1 reads SGDLS; CDR2 reads YYNGEE. This CDR3 has 14 residues. For the CDR3, the DNA is TGTGCCAGCAGCGTCGGGACTAGGGCCAATGTCCTGACTTTC. Its protein is CASSVGTRANVLTF.

In its sample, this clonotype was seen many times. The J gene is TRBJ2-1, the V gene TRBV5-4, with 8 bases that match TRBD2. The V gene end was trimmed by 0 bases and the J gene end by 7 bases; junction bases not matched to a gene: 6. The CDR3 consists of 15 residues. Looked up from germline, CDR1 is SGHNT and CDR2 is YYREEE (reference sequence). The CDR3: CASSLVGGAKNEQFF. In DNA form, the CDR3 reads TGTGCCAGCAGCTTGGTCGGGGGGGCCAAGAATGAGCAGTTCTTC. Looking up the rest from reference TRBV5-4 and TRBJ2-1 gives the full variable domain: ETGVTQSPTHLIKTRGQQVTLRCSSQSGHNTVSWYQQALGQGPQFIFQYYREEENGRGNFPPRFSGLQFPNYSSELNVNALELDDSALYLCASSLVGGAKNEQFFGPGTRLTVL.

In regard to this clonotype: Since the CDR3 does not end with the conserved phenylalanine or tryptophan, this likely comes from a read error. This sequence joins TRBV11-2 and TRBJ2-3, with 7 nucleotides matching TRBD1. The length of the CDR3 is 15 residues. Per germline, CDR1 SGHAT and CDR2 FQNNGV. DNA of the CDR3: TGTGGCAGCAGCCGGGGACAGTCTAGCACAGATACGCAGTATCTT. It encodes CGSSRGQSSTDTQYL.

This clonotype was seen ten or more times. In DNA form, the CDR3 reads TGTGCCAGCAGCCGAAGCCCCTACGAGCAGTACTTC. Translated: CASSRSPYEQYF. V gene TRBV7-8 combines with J gene TRBJ2-7; the D is unclear. Trimming left V 5 bases short and J 2 bases short, with 7 bases between. Germline V gives CDR1 SGHVS, CDR2 FQNEAQ. There are 12 residues in the CDR3.

A note on this clonotype: A much larger clonotype is one base distant, so this may be a read error. This chain connects TRBV6-2 or TRBV6-3 to TRBJ2-3; a weak D match, TRBD2 (6 bases). The CDR3 extends over 11 amino acids. Trimming took 8 bases from V and 15 from J, leaving 18 bases between them. The germline gives CDR1 MNHEY, CDR2 SVGEGT. CDR3 loop: CASRRDLWHYF. CDR3 bases: TGTGCCAGCCGCCGGGACTTATGGCACTATTTT.

Comments on this clonotype: Since a much larger clone is just one base distant, this may be a read error. This chain links TRBV7-3 with TRBJ2-1; perhaps TRBD2 as D (6 bases). CDR1 is SGHTA and CDR2 is FQGTGA in the germline V gene. The CDR3 consists of 16 residues. The CDR3 nucleotides are TGTACCAGCAGCTTAGCGTTGGGGTTGGAGGGCAATGAGCAGTTCTTC. The encoded protein is CTSSLALGLEGNEQFF.

As concerns this clonotype: Just one base apart from a much larger clone, this may be a read error. This chain links TRBV28 with TRBJ2-6; D is perhaps TRBD2 (6 bases). CDR3 length: 16 residues. V gave up 6 bases and J gave up 0 bases, with 12 bases separating them. The germline CDR1 and CDR2 sequences are MDHEN and SYDVKM. This CDR3 is CASRSHGSSGANVLTF. As DNA, the CDR3 is TGTGCCAGCAGAAGTCACGGGAGCTCTGGGGCCAACGTCCTGACTTTC.

The chain combines TRBV6-2 or TRBV6-3 with TRBJ1-1; maybe TRBD1 (6 bases). Germline assignment: CDR1 MNHEY and CDR2 SVGEGT. This CDR3 contains 15 residues. Trimming shortened V by 10 bases and J by 10 bases, and 28 bases separated the two germline ends. CDR3 sequence (DNA): TGTGCCAACCGACCTTTTGTGGGACAAAGAAGAATAGCTTTCTTT. Residues: CANRPFVGQRRIAFF.

The genes are TRBV10-3 and TRBJ2-1; maybe TRBD2 (6 bases). The CDR3 spans 14 residues. Germline V gives CDR1 ENHRY, CDR2 SYGVKD. V was pared by 5 bases and J by 9 bases, with 17 bases between. The CDR3 bases are TGTGCCATCAGTCTCGCCGGGACTTTAGGTGAGCAGTTCTTC. This gives the protein CAISLAGTLGEQFF.

Regarding this clonotype: One junction end does not reproduce the germline sequence, and a read error may be involved. The chain recombines TRBV20-1 with TRBJ1-6, with TRBD1 identical over 10 bases. The germline CDR1 and CDR2 sequences are DFQATT and SNEGSKA (reference sequence). This CDR3 has 17 amino acids. The CDR3: CSVRDGGQGYQNSPLHF. The CDR3 DNA reads TGCAGTGTTAGAGATGGGGGACAGGGGTATCAAAATTCACCCCTCCACTTT.